Sequencing of this T cell receptor (beta chain) was carried out in a study of human CD8 memory T cell subsets (dated by TCRdb to between 2020 and 2021). General notes on the study: The clonal relationships among stem-like (TSTEM), progenitor exhausted-like (TPEX) and effector memory CD8+ T cell subsets were assessed by comparing the TCRbeta repertoires of these subsets. Six donors each provided TSTEM, TPEX and effector memory subsets, and TCRbeta repertoires were obtained from all six. Study-wide conclusions, independent of this receptor: Only TCRbeta chains were sequenced, and repertoire comparisons were based on six donors, with testing performed by paired t-tests and Bonferroni correction. Based on Chao1 estimates, TSTEM subsets appeared to have greater repertoire diversity than TPEX subsets, which could potentially reflect a broader range of specificities. Both stem-like subsets shared clonotypes with effector memory cells, but TSTEM and TPEX repertoires overlapped minimally, suggesting distinct antigen spectra. Normalized Shannon-Wiener diversity was similarly high in the TSTEM and TPEX subsets, while the effector memory subsets were comparatively less diverse.

No count is recorded, but by frequency this clonotype is medium-sized (0.01 to 0.1%). Its antigen remains undetermined. Density gradient separation was used to isolate peripheral blood mononuclear cells from buffy coats of healthy donors. The study enriched total CD8+ T cells through negative magnetic separation using EasySep or MojoSort CD8+ T cell isolation kits. An RNeasy Mini Kit was used to extract total RNA from duplicate vials of 150,000 sorted CD8+ T cells per subset. The PBMCs were used fresh or after being cryopreserved in fetal bovine serum with roughly 10% DMSO. Fluorescence-activated cell sorting on a FACSAria III was used to sort the CD8+ T cell subsets to purity. A Human TCR Profiling Kit was used to prepare UMI-labeled 5' RACE TCRbeta libraries. The same number of PCR cycles was used to prepare all TCRbeta libraries in parallel. The authors' analysis ran thus. Between 3,000 and 18,000 functional CDR3beta clonotypes were contained in each TCRbeta library. UMI extraction and consensus assembly used MIGEC 1.2.9, requiring at least three reads per UMI. MiXCR 3.0.3 was used to extract in-frame CDR3beta repertoires. Diversity metrics were computed in VDJtools 1.2.1 after downsampling each sample to 42,000 randomly selected UMIs. For the top 3,000 clones of each sample pair, the repertoire overlap metrics D, R and F2 were calculated in VDJtools. Reads reprocessed by TCRdb are summarized as one entry per CDR3 protein sequence, and DNA is absent. What appears here as the V and J calls and clone size reflects TCRdb's work, not the paper's. The sample's table covers around 4,600 distinct CDR3 sequences. 35% to 40% of the sample belongs to the ten largest clones.

CDR1 and CDR2, looked up from the germline V gene, are SGDLS and YYNGEE. Spanning cysteine to phenylalanine, the CDR3 consists of 15 amino acids. Only the protein is on record. The sequenced sample was CD8+ T cells from PBMCs. Recombination joined TRBV9 with TRBJ1-3; TCRdb proposes TRBD1, but this gene call is untestable without DNA. The sequence was collected from a human donor in good health. The CDR3 protein is CASSAQKGSGNTIYF.